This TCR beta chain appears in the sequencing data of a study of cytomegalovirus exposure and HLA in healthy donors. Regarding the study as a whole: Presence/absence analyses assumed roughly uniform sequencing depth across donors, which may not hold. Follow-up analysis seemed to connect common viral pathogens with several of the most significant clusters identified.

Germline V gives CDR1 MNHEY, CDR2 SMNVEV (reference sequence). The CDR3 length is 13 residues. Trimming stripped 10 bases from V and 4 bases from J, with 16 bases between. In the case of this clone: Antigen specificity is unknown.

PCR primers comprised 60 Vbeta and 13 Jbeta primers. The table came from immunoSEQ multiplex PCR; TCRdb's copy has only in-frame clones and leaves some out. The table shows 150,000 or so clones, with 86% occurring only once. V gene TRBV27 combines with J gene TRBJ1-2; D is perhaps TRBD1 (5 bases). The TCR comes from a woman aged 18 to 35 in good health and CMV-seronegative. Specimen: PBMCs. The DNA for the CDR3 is TGTGCCACCTATGGGGGGGGTTTCTATGGCTACACCTTC. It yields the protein CATYGGGFYGYTF.